A single sample gave rise to the 24 T cell receptor beta chains below, sequenced in a study of cytomegalovirus exposure and HLA in healthy donors. PCR amplification relied on 60 Vbeta primers (plus 13 Jbeta primers). Assay used: immunoSEQ multiplex PCR; TCRdb lists only in-frame clones, some missing. The repertoire includes 120,000 to 150,000 clones, 70% to 90% of them detected once, and more than 3.5% sits in the top ten. The source material was PBMCs. These receptors originate from a woman aged 40 to 49 in good health and CMV-seropositive.

V is TRBV5-6 and J is TRBJ2-7, with 7 nucleotides matching TRBD2. This CDR3 contains 15 residues. Germline CDR1 is SGHDT and CDR2 is YYEEEE. Unmatched junction bases numbered 3, after V lost 0 bases and J lost 0 bases. CDR3 region: CASSLGTRSSYEQYF. The CDR3 coding sequence is TGTGCCAGCAGCTTGGGGACTAGGTCCTCCTACGAGCAGTACTTC.

With respect to this clone: At one of its ends the junction is not consistent with the germline gene, which may arise from a read error. The chain has TRBV7-9 and TRBJ2-1; the match to TRBD2 covers 12 bases. Germline loops: CDR1 SEHNR, CDR2 FQNEAQ (reference sequence). The CDR3 covers 13 residues. Here the CDR3 reads CSSILAGGDEQFF. The CDR3 DNA is TGTTCCAGCATTCTAGCGGGGGGGGACGAGCAGTTCTTC.

J is TRBJ2-3 and V is TRBV14, with D unclear. The CDR3 covers 13 residues. Between the trimmed V and J ends, which lost 1 base and 6 bases, there was a span of 8 bases. Germline CDR1 and CDR2: SGHDN and FVKESK. The CDR3 loop is CASSQGAPDTQYF. The DNA for the CDR3 is TGTGCCAGCAGCCAAGGGGCCCCCGATACGCAGTATTTT. Filled out from reference TRBV14 and TRBJ2-3, the complete variable domain reads EAGVTQFPSHSVIEKGQTVTLRCDPISGHDNLYWYRRVMGKEIKFLLHFVKESKQDESGMPNNRFLAERTGGTYSTLKVQPAELEDSGVYFCASSQGAPDTQYFGPGTRLTVL.

The J gene is TRBJ2-5, the V gene TRBV5-1, with D perhaps TRBD1 or TRBD2 (6 bases each). The end of the DNA aligns better with TRBJ2-7, so the J call may be wrong. Germline-derived CDR1 and CDR2 are SGHRS and YFSETQ. The CDR3 runs 14 residues. CDR3 nucleotides: TGCGCCAGCAGCGTGGAGGGGGACGGCTACGAGCAGTACTTC. Its translation is CASSVEGDGYEQYF.

The J gene is TRBJ2-7, the V gene TRBV28; 8 positions match TRBD1. The CDR3 totals 13 residues. Losses at the gene ends were 7 bases for V and 6 bases for J; bases not matched to a gene: 8. Germline CDR1 reads MDHEN; CDR2 reads SYDVKM. This chain's CDR3 is CASTGAGGFEQYF. CDR3 in DNA: TGTGCCAGCACCGGAGCAGGGGGCTTCGAGCAGTACTTC. The whole variable domain, filled in from reference TRBV28 and TRBJ2-7, reads DVKVTQSSRYLVKRTGEKVFLECVQDMDHENMFWYRQDPGLGLRLIYFSYDVKMKEKGDIPEGYSVSREKKERFSLILESASTNQTSMYLCASTGAGGFEQYFGPGTRLTVT.

Points on this clone: Germline is not matched at one junction end, which may reflect a read error. The rearrangement joins TRBV11-2 to TRBJ2-3; D not certain. The germline V gene encodes CDR1 SGHAT and CDR2 FQNNGV. The CDR3 contains 12 residues. This chain's CDR3 is CAGSSTADTQYF. In DNA form, the CDR3 reads TGTGCCGGCAGCTCTACGGCAGATACGCAGTATTTT.

Details on this clone: The junction differs from germline at one of its ends, possibly a read error. V and J are TRBV7-9 and TRBJ2-7; D may be TRBD2 (5 bases). The CDR3 contains 13 residues. Germline CDR1 SEHNR, CDR2 FQNEAQ (reference sequence). CDR3 sequence: CSSSSRDTYEQYF. The CDR3, as DNA: TGTTCCAGCTCGAGTCGGGATACCTACGAGCAGTACTTC.

This chain joins TRBV30 and TRBJ1-5; 7 bases agree with TRBD1. CDR1 and CDR2 from the germline V gene are GTSNPN and SVGIG (reference sequence). The V and J ends lost 0 bases and 5 bases, in that order; junction bases with no gene match: 13. This CDR3 is 17 amino acids long. The CDR3 reads CAWSVAFDREGDQPQHF. The CDR3 nucleotides are TGTGCCTGGAGTGTTGCCTTCGACAGGGAAGGAGATCAGCCCCAGCATTTT. Full variable domain (remainder filled in from reference TRBV30 and TRBJ1-5): SQTIHQWPATLVQPVGSPLSLECTVEGTSNPNLYWYRQAAGRGLQLLFYSVGIGQISSEVPQNLSASRPQDRQFILSSKKLLLSDSGFYLCAWSVAFDREGDQPQHFGDGTRLSIL.

The chain uses TRBV28 and TRBJ1-6; 10 positions agree with TRBD1. The CDR3 loop spans 15 amino acids. Germline-derived CDR1 and CDR2 are MDHEN and SYDVKM. V was clipped by 4 bases and J by 7 bases; unmatched bases: 4. As DNA, the CDR3 is TGTGCCAGCAGTTCCCCGGACAGGGGGAATTCACCCCTCCACTTT. It encodes CASSSPDRGNSPLHF.

The chain recombines TRBV28 with TRBJ1-3; 8 nucleotides match TRBD1. The CDR3 is 14 residues long. Looked up from germline, CDR1 is MDHEN and CDR2 is SYDVKM. V shed 6 bases and J 2 bases; nucleotides not matched to a gene: 3. The CDR3 spells CASSQDRAGNTIYF. The CDR3 DNA sequence: TGTGCCAGCAGCCAGGACAGGGCTGGAAACACCATATATTTT.

This chain links TRBV6-6 with TRBJ1-2; 7 positions agree with TRBD1. The CDR3 totals 13 residues. V lost 5 bases and J lost 4; bases outside the gene matches: 4. The germline CDR1 and CDR2 sequences are MNHNY and SVGAGI (reference sequence). The chain's CDR3 is CASSKGASYGYTF. In nucleotides, the CDR3 is TGTGCCAGCAGTAAGGGGGCTAGCTATGGCTACACCTTC.

The rearrangement joins TRBV7-6 to TRBJ2-7; 10 nucleotides agree with TRBD1. This CDR3 region has 13 residues. Germline lookup yields CDR1 SGHVS and CDR2 FNYEAQ. V was pared by 3 bases and J by 5 bases, with 1 base of the junction left unmatched. The CDR3 DNA is TGTGCCAGCAGCTTGGACAGGGGGGACGAGCAGTACTTC. It translates to CASSLDRGDEQYF.

CDR3 nucleotides: TGTGCCAGCAGCTTAGTGACCAAGGCGGGAGCCAAAAACATTCAGTACTTC. As protein: CASSLVTKAGAKNIQYF. The chain has TRBV7-8 and TRBJ2-4; TRBD2 might be the D (5 bases). The CDR3 spans 17 residues. CDR1 is SGHVS, CDR2 FQNEAQ, per germline. The V end lost 1 base, the J end lost 0 bases, and 13 bases lay between the germline ends.

The CDR3 DNA follows: TGTGCCAGTCGGGACAGCTACGAGCAGTACTTC. It is translated as CASRDSYEQYF. The J gene is TRBJ2-7, the V gene TRBV28; TRBD1 matches at 7 bases. In germline, CDR1 is MDHEN, CDR2 SYDVKM. The V gene end was trimmed by 9 bases and the J gene end by 3 bases; junction bases not matched to a gene: 2. The CDR3 spans 11 residues.

This chain links TRBV18 with TRBJ1-1; D is uncertain. The germline V gene has CDR1 KGHSH and CDR2 LQKENI. V lost 4 bases to trimming and J lost 2 bases, with 14 bases between them. There are 15 residues in the CDR3. The CDR3 reads CASSLQRGKNTEAFF. The CDR3 coding sequence is TGTGCCAGCTCACTTCAACGGGGAAAAAACACTGAAGCTTTCTTT.

This chain joins TRBV5-4 and TRBJ1-3; possible D gene TRBD1, 5 bases. Trimming shortened V by 0 bases and J by 4 bases, and 11 bases separated the two germline ends. Germline V CDR1 and CDR2: SGHNT, YYREEE (reference sequence). This CDR3 contains 15 residues. The DNA for the CDR3 is TGTGCCAGCAGCTTGGGTGGGGGAGGGGGAAACACCATATATTTT. Amino acids: CASSLGGGGGNTIYF.

V is TRBV18 and J is TRBJ2-3; TRBD2 matches at 9 bases. V shed 3 bases and J 3 bases; nucleotides not matched to a gene: 13. This CDR3 region has 18 residues. CDR1 and CDR2 (germline): KGHSH, LQKENI. CDR3 sequence: CASSPLNLAGGPTDTQYF. CDR3 bases: TGTGCCAGCTCACCTCTGAATTTGGCGGGAGGGCCGACAGATACGCAGTATTTT.

This chain connects TRBV6-5 to TRBJ2-1, with TRBD1 matching over 7 bases. Trimming at V came to 6 bases and at J to 4 bases, leaving 6 bases not matched to a gene. In germline, CDR1 is MNHEY, CDR2 SVGAGI. The CDR3 contains 14 residues. For the CDR3, the DNA is TGTGCCAGCAGCCGGGGACAGCGTTACAATGAGCAGTTCTTC. Encoded protein: CASSRGQRYNEQFF.

V usage is TRBV27 and J usage is TRBJ2-2, with D tentatively TRBD2 (5 bases). CDR3 size: 18 residues. V lost 3 bases, J lost 1 base, and 18 bases lay in between. CDR1 and CDR2 (germline): MNHEY, SMNVEV (reference sequence). The DNA of the CDR3 is TGTGCCAGCAGTTTGTCCCGGGCGGGTAGGAAGAACACCGGGGAGCTGTTTTTT. This translates into CASSLSRAGRKNTGELFF.

Of note for this clone: One end of the junction does not line up with germline, which may come from a read error. The V call is TRBV7-9, the J call TRBJ2-1; 8 nucleotides match TRBD2. Germline values: CDR1 SEHNR, CDR2 FQNEAQ (reference sequence). The CDR3 has 15 amino acids. CDR3 in DNA: TGTTCCAGCAGCTATAGCGGGGTTTCCTACAATGAGCAGTTCTTC. Residues: CSSSYSGVSYNEQFF.

The chain is built from TRBV5-1 and TRBJ2-7; 7 bases match TRBD2. CDR1 and CDR2 (germline): SGHRS, YFSETQ. J gave up 4 bases and V 0 bases, and 7 bases lay outside the gene matches. CDR3 length: 15 amino acids. CDR3 in amino acids: CASSLVGGIFYEQYF. In nucleotides, the CDR3 is TGCGCCAGCAGCTTGGTGGGGGGGATATTTTACGAGCAGTACTTC.

The chain links TRBV6-1 to TRBJ2-2; 7 nucleotides align to TRBD2. Germline V gene data show CDR1 as MNHNS and CDR2 as SASEGT. V gave up 5 bases and J gave up 6 bases; unmatched junction bases: 6. The CDR3 is 14 amino acids. The CDR3 loop reads CASSPLRGAGELFF. In nucleotides, the CDR3 is TGTGCCAGCAGTCCCCTTCGGGGGGCCGGGGAGCTGTTTTTT.

The CDR3 sequence: CASSRERLEWNEQFF. The DNA for the CDR3 is TGTGCCAGCAGCCGGGAGCGACTAGAGTGGAATGAGCAGTTCTTC. The chain is built from TRBV14 and TRBJ2-1; weak D call: TRBD2 (6 bases). In germline, CDR1 is SGHDN, CDR2 FVKESK. The CDR3 extends over 15 amino acids. V lost 4 bases, J lost 7 bases, and 17 bases lay in between.

The chain employs TRBV7-8 and TRBJ2-1, with 11 bases fitting TRBD2. J gave up 7 bases and V 5 bases, and 10 bases lay outside the gene matches. In germline, CDR1 is SGHVS, CDR2 FQNEAQ. This CDR3 is built from 16 residues. In nucleotides, the CDR3 is TGTGCCAGCAGCGGGACTAGCGGAATAAATGGGAATGAGCAGTTCTTC. Its protein product is CASSGTSGINGNEQFF.